Below, 8 T cell receptor beta chains from the same sample are listed, as sequenced in a study of blood T cell repertoires in COVID-19. This table comes from immunoSEQ multiplex PCR, and its TCRdb copy is limited to in-frame clones, with some not included. The sample has about 50,000 clones, 75% to 85% seen once. Sequenced sample: peripheral blood. The receptor set was obtained from an older woman with acute or convalescent COVID-19.

The rearrangement uses TRBV14 and TRBJ1-2; weak D call: TRBD1 (5 bases). Trimming shortened V by 4 bases and J by 0 bases, and 12 bases separated the two germline ends. CDR1 is SGHDN, CDR2 FVKESK, per germline. The CDR3 consists of 15 residues. CDR3 nucleotide sequence: TGTGCCAGCAGCCGTACAGGCTCTGCTAACTATGGCTACACCTTC. Amino acid sequence: CASSRTGSANYGYTF.

The genes are TRBV11-2 and TRBJ2-1; 9 nucleotides agree with TRBD2. The ends lost 4 bases at V and 0 bases at J; junction bases unmatched: 4. The length of the CDR3 is 16 residues. Germline values: CDR1 SGHAT, CDR2 FQNNGV. The CDR3 sequence is CASSSKAGGSYNEQFF. For the CDR3, the DNA is TGTGCCAGCAGCTCGAAAGCGGGAGGCTCCTACAATGAGCAGTTCTTC.

The chain links TRBV27 to TRBJ1-1; 8 bases are a match to TRBD1. The V and J ends lost 6 bases and 1 base, in that order; junction bases with no gene match: 7. Germline CDR1 MNHEY, CDR2 SMNVEV (reference sequence). This CDR3 spans 15 amino acids. The CDR3 protein is CASRPRQGTNTEAFF. The CDR3 region has the DNA TGTGCCAGCAGACCGAGACAGGGGACGAACACTGAAGCTTTCTTT.

This clone was found a few times. This rearrangement joins TRBV5-1 to TRBJ1-6; the D gene is possibly TRBD1 (5 bases). V shed 0 bases and J shed 14 bases, with 9 bases lying between them. This CDR3 spans 12 amino acids. Germline CDR1 SGHRS, CDR2 YFSETQ. As DNA, the CDR3 is TGCGCCAGCAGCTTGGAAGGGGATTCCCTCCACTTT. It codes for CASSLEGDSLHF.

The rearrangement joins TRBV5-6 to TRBJ1-2; D gene uncertain. The CDR3 is 13 residues long. V lost 0 bases, J lost 3 bases, and 6 bases lay in between. Germline values: CDR1 SGHDT, CDR2 YYEEEE. CDR3 nucleotides: TGTGCCAGCAGCTTGGCAGGCCACTATGGCTACACCTTC. Protein sequence: CASSLAGHYGYTF.

The V gene is TRBV5-1, the J gene TRBJ2-7; 9 bases fit TRBD2. V shed 4 bases and J 3 bases; nucleotides not matched to a gene: 11. This CDR3 spans 16 amino acids. CDR1 and CDR2 (germline): SGHRS, YFSETQ. The chain's CDR3 is CASSLATSGGVYEQYF. The CDR3 DNA follows: TGCGCCAGCAGCCTTGCGACTAGCGGAGGGGTCTACGAGCAGTACTTC.

The J gene is TRBJ1-2, the V gene TRBV6-5; D is undetermined. Trimming took 7 bases from V and 10 from J, leaving 19 bases between them. Germline-derived CDR1 and CDR2 are MNHEY and SVGAGI. The CDR3 contains 13 residues. The CDR3 sequence: CASNIQNNADYTF. In nucleotides, the CDR3 is TGTGCCAGCAACATACAGAACAATGCTGACTACACCTTC.

The chain uses TRBV7-9 and TRBJ1-6; D uncertain. Germline-derived CDR1 and CDR2 are SEHNR and FQNEAQ (reference sequence). V was trimmed by 6 bases and J by 7 bases, leaving 13 bases between them. This CDR3 comprises 14 residues. The CDR3 loop reads CASRTPGENSPLHF. CDR3 nucleotide sequence: TGTGCCAGCAGAACTCCGGGTGAAAATTCACCCCTCCACTTT.